This T cell receptor (beta chain) was sequenced for a study of shared clonotypes between healthy human individuals. Study-level findings and limits: Only blood samples were collected, and tissue repertoires likely differ. Between several donors, naive CD4 clonotypes were shared at a level of around 4.9%. Non-shared clonotypes showed lower generation probabilities than clonotypes common to all four donors.

Of note for this clone: Its target is unknown. Other DNA sequences from this sample encode an identical CDR3 as well.

This CDR3 has 15 amino acids. Germline lookup yields CDR1 KGHSH and CDR2 LQKENI. V lost 3 bases to trimming and J lost 0 bases, with 9 bases between them. Investigators spread the genomic DNA of each subset evenly over several immunoSEQ plates. TCRdb's table, derived via immunoSEQ multiplex PCR, lists solely in-frame clones and lacks some. The sample lists some 790,000 clones; approximately 77% were seen once. The chain joins TRBV18 to TRBJ1-3; D remains unclear. Material for sequencing was memory CD4+ T cells sorted from blood. Described subset: CD45RA-negative fraction. The sequence was collected from a woman under 40 in good health. This CDR3 reads CASSPDSVSGNTIYF. For the CDR3, the DNA is TGTGCCAGCTCACCTGATAGTGTCTCTGGAAACACCATATATTTT.